Sequencing of this T cell receptor (beta chain) was carried out in a study of blood T cells in healthy people across ages. Alongside a J-beta primer mix, a sample-barcoded 5' primer served in a second PCR lasting 7 to 11 cycles. All cDNA molecules were each tagged by a template-switch adaptor with 12 random nucleotides. MiXCR, run by TCRdb on the 5' RACE reads, gives a single entry per CDR3 protein. The data contain about 1.7 million distinct CDR3 sequences, roughly 30% of them singletons. This CDR3 comprises 16 residues. The J segment lost 6 bases and the V segment lost 6 bases, leaving 16 bases of the junction unmatched. Germline loops: CDR1 MDHEN, CDR2 SYDVKM. General study points: Higher diversity, along with more naive CD4+ cells, distinguished long-lived donors from aged donors.

Remarks on this clonotype: Its antigen remains unidentified.

The source of this sequence is a woman between 25 and 40 years old in good health. The sequencing input was blood. V usage is TRBV28 and J usage is TRBJ1-2; 7 bases are a match to TRBD1. CDR3 nucleotide sequence: TGTGCCAGCAGCTACTTGGACAGGACGCGGGAGGATGGCTACACCTTC. Translated, it gives CASSYLDRTREDGYTF.